Below are 17 T cell receptor beta chains sequenced from a single sample in a study of ipilimumab plus nivolumab after autologous stem cell transplantation. TCRdb keeps only in-frame clones here, not all; method: immunoSEQ multiplex PCR. Of tens of thousands of clones in the sample, about 91% were seen once. Material: PBMCs, obtained in a trial of ipilimumab plus nivolumab as post-transplant consolidation. Receptor source: a male donor with multiple myeloma.

This clone was recorded only once. This chain connects TRBV28 to TRBJ1-5, with D possibly being TRBD1 (6 bases). This CDR3 is 15 amino acids long. V lost 2 bases and J lost 3, with 11 bases in between. Per the germline V gene, CDR1 is MDHEN and CDR2 is SYDVKM. The CDR3 reads CASSLGTNHNQPQHF. For the CDR3, the DNA is TGTGCCAGCAGTTTAGGGACAAACCACAATCAGCCCCAGCATTTT. The whole variable domain, filled in from reference TRBV28 and TRBJ1-5, reads DVKVTQSSRYLVKRTGEKVFLECVQDMDHENMFWYRQDPGLGLRLIYFSYDVKMKEKGDIPEGYSVSREKKERFSLILESASTNQTSMYLCASSLGTNHNQPQHFGDGTRLSIL.

The chain combines TRBV19 with TRBJ2-5; D assignment may be TRBD1 or TRBD2 (5 bases each). V was shortened by 1 base and J by 1 base, with 7 bases between the two germline ends. Germline V lookup: CDR1 LNHDA, CDR2 SQIVND (reference sequence). CDR3 length equals 14 residues. The CDR3 DNA follows: TGTGCCAGTAGTATAGCCGGGACCCAAGAGACCCAGTACTTC. This gives the protein CASSIAGTQETQYF.

The V gene is TRBV5-1, the J gene TRBJ2-2; D perhaps matches TRBD2 (5 bases). V lost 2 bases, J lost 5 bases, and 10 bases lay in between. The germline V gene encodes CDR1 SGHRS and CDR2 YFSETQ. The length of the CDR3 is 14 residues. CDR3 DNA: TGCGCCAGCAGCTTTTTGACGGGGACCGGGGAGCTGTTTTTT. This gives the protein CASSFLTGTGELFF.

The V call is TRBV5-1, the J call TRBJ1-4; tentatively, D is TRBD1 (6 bases). The CDR3 has 16 amino acids. Germline assignment: CDR1 SGHRS and CDR2 YFSETQ. Trimming removed 0 bases at V and 2 bases at J, with 11 bases between. DNA for the CDR3: TGCGCCAGCAGCTTGGGGGCAGGGGCCACTAATGAAAAACTGTTTTTT. Its protein product is CASSLGAGATNEKLFF.

The gene calls are TRBV7-9 and TRBJ2-7, with 9 bases aligning to TRBD2. The ends lost 5 bases at V and 2 bases at J; junction bases unmatched: 7. CDR3 length equals 15 residues. Germline loops: CDR1 SEHNR, CDR2 FQNEAQ (reference sequence). The CDR3 is CASSHLLAGPYEQYF. CDR3 nucleotides: TGTGCCAGCAGCCACCTGCTAGCGGGACCCTACGAGCAGTACTTC.

The gene calls are TRBV7-2 and TRBJ2-3; D gene unclear. The germline gives CDR1 SGHTA, CDR2 FQGNSA. The CDR3 spans 14 residues. With 0 bases removed from V and 1 base from J, the gap between germline ends came to 5 bases. The CDR3 nucleotides read TGTGCCAGCAGCTTAGCCCAGGGCACAGATACGCAGTATTTT. This gives the protein CASSLAQGTDTQYF.

The CDR3 sequence: CASSIGTDEYYEQYF. CDR3 nucleotide sequence: TGCGCCAGCAGCATCGGGACCGATGAATACTACGAGCAGTACTTC. This chain connects TRBV5-1 to TRBJ2-7, with D perhaps TRBD1 or TRBD2 (5 bases each). This CDR3 has 15 amino acids. V lost 4 bases, J lost 3 bases, and 17 bases lay in between. CDR1 is SGHRS, CDR2 YFSETQ, per germline.

V is TRBV4-3 and J is TRBJ2-7, with 8 bases aligning to TRBD1. CDR1 is LGHNA, CDR2 YSLEER, per germline. The J segment lost 1 base and the V segment lost 2 bases, leaving 7 bases of the junction unmatched. The CDR3 runs 16 residues. The CDR3 DNA is TGCGCCAGCAGCCAACCTGGGACAGGCCGTTCCTACGAGCAGTACTTC. This gives the protein CASSQPGTGRSYEQYF.

The CDR3 loop reads CASSSRTGNTEAFF. The CDR3 DNA is TGTGCCAGCAGTTCCCGGACAGGGAACACTGAAGCTTTCTTT. This chain joins TRBV6-6 and TRBJ1-1, with 7 bases fitting TRBD1. This CDR3 contains 14 residues. With V trimmed by 4 bases and J by 1 base, 3 bases remained unmatched. The germline CDR1 and CDR2 sequences are MNHNY and SVGAGI (reference sequence).

This sequence joins TRBV7-8 and TRBJ1-1; maybe TRBD1 (5 bases). Germline-derived CDR1 and CDR2 are SGHVS and FQNEAQ. The CDR3 is 16 amino acids. V dropped 4 bases and J dropped 1 base, with 16 bases sitting between them. CDR3 DNA sequence: TGTGCCAGCAGCTCTAGACGGGACTTCGCGAACACTGAAGCTTTCTTT. This gives the protein CASSSRRDFANTEAFF.

The chain combines TRBV28 with TRBJ1-2, with D perhaps TRBD1 (5 bases). Trimming cost V 11 bases and J 5 bases, with 21 bases left between them. Germline V gives CDR1 MDHEN, CDR2 SYDVKM. This CDR3 spans 14 amino acids. The CDR3 sequence: CASTRGAGEYGYTF. The CDR3, as DNA: TGTGCCTCGACCCGAGGGGCGGGAGAGTATGGCTACACCTTC.

The V call is TRBV10-3, the J call TRBJ2-3; D remains unclear. The CDR3 totals 11 residues. CDR1 and CDR2 from the germline V gene are ENHRY and SYGVKD. V was cut by 11 bases and J by 0 bases, with 6 bases left in between. CDR3 coding DNA: TGTGCCTCCGGAAGCACAGATACGCAGTATTTT. It yields the protein CASGSTDTQYF.

The chain carries TRBV29-1 and TRBJ1-3; 12 nucleotides line up with TRBD1. V shed 4 bases, J shed 6 bases, and the junction held 7 bases outside the gene matches. The germline V gene encodes CDR1 SQVTM and CDR2 ANQGSEA. There are 15 residues in the CDR3. CDR3 loop: CSVAPGQGAKNTIYF. In DNA form, the CDR3 reads TGCAGCGTTGCCCCGGGACAGGGGGCGAAAAACACCATATATTTT.

The gene calls are TRBV28 and TRBJ1-4; 8 bases are a match to TRBD1. This CDR3 has 17 residues. Germline assignment: CDR1 MDHEN and CDR2 SYDVKM. V was pared by 2 bases and J by 10 bases, with 15 bases of the junction left unmatched. DNA for the CDR3: TGTGCCAGCAGTTTACTCGGGCAGGGGGCCCTCAAGAGAAAACTGTTTTTT. Translated, it gives CASSLLGQGALKRKLFF.

This sequence joins TRBV4-3 and TRBJ2-1, with 12 bases aligning to TRBD2. The CDR3 runs 17 residues. V lost 2 bases and J lost 5; bases outside the gene matches: 7. Germline values: CDR1 LGHNA, CDR2 YSLEER. CDR3 region: CASSQHTTSGRNNEQFF. As DNA, the CDR3 is TGCGCCAGCAGCCAACACACTACTAGCGGGAGGAACAATGAGCAGTTCTTC.

The chain joins TRBV5-1 to TRBJ1-4, with no clear D. CDR3 length: 14 amino acids. The V and J ends lost 4 bases and 3 bases respectively, with 10 bases between them. Germline assignment: CDR1 SGHRS and CDR2 YFSETQ. The CDR3 loop is CASSRIGANEKLFF. The CDR3 nucleotides are TGCGCCAGCAGCCGGATCGGAGCTAATGAAAAACTGTTTTTT. Together with reference TRBV5-1 and TRBJ1-4, the CDR3 gives the full variable domain: KAGVTQTPRYLIKTRGQQVTLSCSPISGHRSVSWYQQTPGQGLQFLFEYFSETQRNKGNFPGRFSGRQFSNSRSEMNVSTLELGDSALYLCASSRIGANEKLFFGSGTQLSVL.

The chain links TRBV28 to TRBJ2-3; 15 bases match TRBD2. Germline V gene lookup returns CDR1 MDHEN and CDR2 SYDVKM. The CDR3 totals 15 residues. The ends lost 6 bases at V and 8 bases at J; junction bases unmatched: 6. CDR3 DNA sequence: TGTGCCAGCAGACTACCGGGACTAGCGGGAGGTACGCAGTATTTT. It codes for CASRLPGLAGGTQYF.